This TCR beta chain is from a study of Ad26.COV2.S vaccination and SARS-CoV-2 variants. CDR1 and CDR2 (germline): SGHDN, FVKESK. This CDR3 contains 14 residues. V lost 5 bases and J lost 4, with 12 bases in between. The sample holds one count of this clone. The repertoire was sequenced with immunoSEQ multiplex PCR; TCRdb's copy has only in-frame clones and lacks some. The sample consists of about 460,000 clones, roughly nine tenths of them appearing once. Specified treatment: over 15 received Ad26.COV2.S at low or high dose, single or two shots; 5 received placebo; per-sample allocation not given. Day 63 after the first injection of vaccine or placebo was the sampling time.

This sequence joins TRBV14 and TRBJ2-4; possibly TRBD1 for D (6 bases). Sequenced here: peripheral blood, sampled in a trial of Ad26.COV2.S vaccine versus placebo. This receptor was identified in a person between 18 and 65 years old who received the Ad26.COV2.S COVID-19 vaccine or a placebo. The CDR3 loop reads CASSDRDIKNIQYF. The CDR3 DNA follows: TGTGCCAGCAGCGACCGGGACATAAAAAACATTCAGTACTTC.